This record concerns one T cell receptor beta chain sequence. Its target is not known. The data were obtained in a study of post-analysis software for immune sequencing data. Overall study results and limits: Patients used several TRBV segments, including TRBV5-6, TRBV5-1 and TRBV20-1, more often than controls.

The CDR3 loop spans 16 amino acids. Trimming cost V 1 base and J 2 bases, with 17 bases left between them. Germline CDR1 DFQATT, CDR2 SNEGSKA (reference sequence). Unique-molecular-identifier-tagged TCR beta cDNA libraries were used. TCRdb reanalysed the PCR reads using MiXCR and keeps one entry per CDR3 protein. The sample records some 690,000 distinct CDR3 sequences, about 60% being singletons. Sequencing was carried out using blood. The chain carries TRBV20-1 and TRBJ2-5; maybe TRBD1 (5 bases). The receptor was derived from a girl aged 2 to 10 with multiple sclerosis. The CDR3, as DNA: TGCAGTGCTAGAGTCCAGGGATTCCGGCCTCAAGAGACCCAGTACTTC. Translating gives CSARVQGFRPQETQYF.